This T cell receptor (beta chain) was captured in a study of regulatory T cells in long-lasting Graves disease. CDR1 is LNHDA and CDR2 is SQIVND in the germline V gene (reference sequence). This CDR3 has 14 amino acids. V lost 1 base to trimming and J lost 8 bases, with 14 bases between them. There are a few counts of this clonotype. Time point indicated: persistent/refractory GD, antithyroid drugs over 5 years with positive TRAb. Generation of the TCR library employed RNA extracted from PBMCs. The TCR beta library used iRepertoire HTBI primers with Arm-PCR amplification of CDR3. Using its own MiXCR run on the multiplex PCR reads, TCRdb lists one record per CDR3 protein. The sample carries approximately 380,000 distinct CDR3 sequences, roughly 20% recorded once.

V is TRBV19 and J is TRBJ1-2; D perhaps matches TRBD1 (6 bases). This clonotype originated in a female donor with Graves disease. The source was peripheral blood mononuclear cells (PBMCs), collected when the disease was refractory, from a patient treated with antithyroid drugs. CDR3 nucleotide sequence: TGTGCCAGTAGTATAGGGGACATCTCCCCCGGCTACACCTTC. Protein product: CASSIGDISPGYTF.